This passage covers 24 T cell receptor beta chains from one sample sequenced in a study of CD4 T cells in relation to SARS-CoV-2 and coronaviruses. This table comes from immunoSEQ multiplex PCR, and its TCRdb copy is limited to in-frame clones, with some not included. The table lists approximately 70,000 clones, over 90% of them singletons. Unexposed donor CD4+ T cells date from about 2011-2019, before the COVID-19 pandemic. The specimen sequenced was naive CD4+ T cells from PBMCs. Noted subset: naive CD4+ T cells isolated by negative enrichment. The receptor source for this set is a human donor in good health.

The chain is built from TRBV6-6 and TRBJ2-5; D tentatively reads TRBD1 or TRBD2 (6 bases each). Germline loops: CDR1 MNHNY, CDR2 SVGAGI (reference sequence). The CDR3 consists of 15 residues. V dropped 6 bases and J dropped 4 bases, with 18 bases sitting between them. CDR3 residues: CASSTLFPGAETQYF. In DNA form, the CDR3 reads TGTGCCAGCAGCACCCTATTCCCGGGGGCAGAGACCCAGTACTTC.

This clone was observed a single time. The rearrangement links TRBV4-1 to TRBJ1-3; the D is unclear. CDR1 and CDR2 (germline): MGHRA, YSYEKL. This CDR3 spans 16 amino acids. Deletions cut 0 bases from V and 0 bases from J, with 9 bases between. The CDR3 loop reads CASSQDRVNSGNTIYF. In DNA form, the CDR3 reads TGCGCCAGCAGCCAAGATCGAGTGAACTCTGGAAACACCATATATTTT.

This rearrangement joins TRBV5-1 to TRBJ1-2; D is possibly TRBD1 (6 bases). CDR1 SGHRS and CDR2 YFSETQ come from the germline V gene. V was pared by 0 bases and J by 3 bases, with 12 bases between. The CDR3 runs 15 residues. This CDR3 reads CASSLGHGGDYGYTF. The CDR3 DNA follows: TGCGCCAGCAGCTTGGGACACGGGGGCGACTATGGCTACACCTTC.

This chain's CDR3 is CASSYNTDTQYF. The CDR3 DNA reads TGTGCCAGCAGTTACAACACAGATACGCAGTATTTT. This chain connects TRBV6-6 to TRBJ2-3; D is ambiguous. Germline assignment: CDR1 MNHNY and CDR2 SVGAGI (reference sequence). There are 12 residues in the CDR3. V shed 2 bases and J shed 2 bases, with 2 bases lying between them.

The chain carries TRBV9 and TRBJ1-1; no clear D. The CDR3 covers 15 residues. The V gene's germline CDR1 is SGDLS and CDR2 YYNGEE. V lost 0 bases to trimming and J lost 1 base, with 10 bases between them. CDR3 sequence (DNA): TGTGCCAGCAGCGTAGGCAGGTCACAGAACACTGAAGCTTTCTTT. Translating it yields CASSVGRSQNTEAFF.

The V and J genes are TRBV3-1 (or the pseudogene TRBV3-2) and TRBJ1-1; TRBD1 matches 7 bases. V shed 4 bases and J 1 base; nucleotides not matched to a gene: 12. CDR3 length equals 17 residues. Germline-derived CDR1 and CDR2 are LGHDT and YNNKEL (reference sequence). The CDR3 nucleotides read TGTGCCAGCAGCCCACCACTCACGGGACAGAGGAACACTGAAGCTTTCTTT. This translates into CASSPPLTGQRNTEAFF.

The chain combines TRBV30 with TRBJ1-5, with TRBD1 matching over 10 bases. This CDR3 has 16 amino acids. Germline CDR1 is GTSNPN and CDR2 is SVGIG (reference sequence). V lost 3 bases, J lost 7 bases, and 12 bases stayed unmatched. CDR3 nucleotides: TGTGCCTGGAGAGAAACTAGACAGGGGGCACAGCAGCCCCAGCATTTT. Its protein is CAWRETRQGAQQPQHF.

This rearrangement joins TRBV7-9 to TRBJ2-7, with TRBD2 matching over 12 bases. The ends lost 2 bases at V and 5 bases at J; junction bases unmatched: 7. Germline V gives CDR1 SEHNR, CDR2 FQNEAQ (reference sequence). The length of the CDR3 is 16 residues. Here the CDR3 DNA reads TGTGCCAGCAGCTTAAGTCTAGCGGGGGGGCCCCACGAGCAGTACTTC. Translating gives CASSLSLAGGPHEQYF.

The chain has TRBV2 and TRBJ2-2; 7 bases agree with TRBD1. The germline CDR1 and CDR2 sequences are SNHLY and FYNNEI. The CDR3 runs to 15 residues. V lost 1 base and J lost 9; bases outside the gene matches: 8. CDR3 residues: CASSEVRDSSRELFF. In nucleotides, the CDR3 is TGTGCCAGCAGTGAAGTCCGGGACAGCAGTAGGGAGCTGTTTTTT.

The chain couples TRBV5-1 to TRBJ2-3, with 12 bases aligning to TRBD2. Unmatched junction bases numbered 12, after V lost 4 bases and J lost 3 bases. CDR1 and CDR2 from the germline V gene are SGHRS and YFSETQ. The CDR3 is 18 residues long. CDR3 sequence: CASSPGGLAGGGTDTQYF. The CDR3 DNA reads as TGCGCCAGCAGCCCCGGAGGGCTAGCGGGAGGGGGAACAGATACGCAGTATTTT.

The chain has TRBV27 and TRBJ1-4, with D hard to call. CDR3 length equals 15 residues. V lost 3 bases and J 2 bases, leaving 10 bases between the germline ends. Germline CDR1 reads MNHEY; CDR2 reads SMNVEV (reference sequence). This CDR3 is CASSFWRATNEKLFF. DNA of the CDR3: TGTGCCAGCAGTTTTTGGAGGGCGACTAATGAAAAACTGTTTTTT.

The V and J genes are TRBV7-3 and TRBJ2-2; TRBD1 matches at 8 bases. After removal of 3 bases from V and 1 base from J, the junction contained 7 bases not matched to a gene. The germline V gene has CDR1 SGHTA and CDR2 FQGTGA. The CDR3 spans 17 residues. CDR3 protein: CASSFPSGTGNTGELFF. Here the CDR3 DNA reads TGTGCCAGCAGCTTCCCCTCCGGGACAGGGAACACCGGGGAGCTGTTTTTT.

The genes are TRBV11-3 and TRBJ2-2; D not resolved. CDR3 length: 12 residues. Germline V gene sequence: CDR1 SGHNT, CDR2 YENEEA. V was clipped by 1 base and J by 4 bases, with 1 base between them. This CDR3 reads CASSLGTGELFF. CDR3 nucleotides: TGTGCCAGCAGCTTAGGCACCGGGGAGCTGTTTTTT.

This chain uses TRBV7-2 with TRBJ2-7; 9 bases line up with TRBD2. J lost 6 bases, V lost 7 bases, and 10 bases had no gene match. Per the germline V gene, CDR1 is SGHTA and CDR2 is FQGNSA. This CDR3 region has 14 residues. The CDR3 loop reads CASKIAGAGSEQYF. Here the CDR3 DNA reads TGTGCCAGCAAAATAGCGGGGGCGGGGAGCGAGCAGTACTTC.

V usage is TRBV11-2 and J usage is TRBJ1-2, with D tentatively TRBD1 (6 bases). Trimming cost V 5 bases and J 1 base, with 17 bases left between them. The CDR3 is 16 residues long. Germline CDR1 reads SGHAT; CDR2 reads FQNNGV. Written as DNA, the CDR3 is TGTGCCAGCAGCCCCCACGGGGGCAGAAATAACTATGGCTACACCTTC. Translated, it gives CASSPHGGRNNYGYTF.

This clone was seen only once. This sequence joins TRBV7-9 and TRBJ1-1; the match to TRBD1 covers 7 bases. The CDR3 loop spans 15 amino acids. Germline CDR1 and CDR2: SEHNR and FQNEAQ (reference sequence). V trimming: 7 bases; J trimming: 4 bases; junction bases outside the gene matches: 12. CDR3 region: CASKKGQVGGTEAFF. Here the CDR3 DNA reads TGTGCCAGCAAAAAAGGACAGGTTGGAGGCACTGAAGCTTTCTTT.

The rearrangement joins TRBV7-9 to TRBJ2-7, with 7 bases fitting TRBD2. The ends lost 1 base at V and 6 bases at J; junction bases unmatched: 6. This CDR3 comprises 14 residues. The germline CDR1 and CDR2 sequences are SEHNR and FQNEAQ (reference sequence). This CDR3 reads CASSLGLAGVEQYF. The CDR3 DNA reads TGTGCCAGCAGCTTAGGACTAGCCGGGGTCGAGCAGTACTTC. Based on the CDR3 plus reference TRBV7-9 and TRBJ2-7, the full variable domain is DTGVSQNPRHKITKRGQNVTFRCDPISEHNRLYWYRQTLGQGPEFLTYFQNEAQLEKSRLLSDRFSAERPKGSFSTLEIQRTEQGDSAMYLCASSLGLAGVEQYFGPGTRLTVT.

The chain carries TRBV6-2 or TRBV6-3 and TRBJ2-1; TRBD2 aligns across 9 bases. Germline CDR1 is MNHEY and CDR2 is SVGEGT. The CDR3 is 16 amino acids. V dropped 0 bases and J dropped 7; count of bases not matched to a gene: 7. CDR3 DNA: TGTGCCAGCAGTTACTCTTGGACTAGCGTGTTTAATGAGCAGTTCTTC. Amino acid sequence: CASSYSWTSVFNEQFF.

The count of this clone is one. The chain joins TRBV5-8 to TRBJ2-7; either TRBD1 or TRBD2 may supply D (5 bases each). CDR3 size: 15 residues. Germline V lookup: CDR1 SGHTS, CDR2 YDEGEE. V was shortened by 2 bases and J by 2 bases, with 14 bases between the two germline ends. The CDR3, as DNA: TGTGCCAGCAGCTTCGGGACGGGGTTGGCCTACGAGCAGTACTTC. This gives the protein CASSFGTGLAYEQYF.

The chain uses TRBV6-6 and TRBJ2-7, with 9 bases matching TRBD2. The CDR3 extends over 14 amino acids. V dropped 4 bases and J dropped 9; count of bases not matched to a gene: 10. Germline CDR1 and CDR2: MNHNY and SVGAGI (reference sequence). The CDR3 region is CASSSSGALGGQYF. The CDR3 nucleotides read TGTGCCAGCAGTTCTAGCGGGGCCCTCGGTGGGCAGTACTTC.

This clone is a singleton in its sample. The V call is TRBV7-2, the J call TRBJ2-7, with D maybe TRBD2 (5 bases). This CDR3 has 14 amino acids. Trimming removed 1 base from V and 6 bases from J, with 13 bases in between. Germline lookup yields CDR1 SGHTA and CDR2 FQGNSA. CDR3 nucleotides: TGTGCCAGCAGCTTAGGGGCGGGTTCGGGCGAGCAGTACTTC. Translated: CASSLGAGSGEQYF.

This chain uses TRBV19 with TRBJ2-3, with TRBD2 identical over 7 bases. CDR3 length: 14 amino acids. With V trimmed by 3 bases and J by 0 bases, 0 bases remained unmatched. Germline CDR1 is LNHDA and CDR2 is SQIVND (reference sequence). The CDR3 sequence is CASSIGRSTDTQYF. DNA of the CDR3: TGTGCCAGTAGTATCGGGAGGAGCACAGATACGCAGTATTTT. The full variable domain, completed using reference TRBV19 and TRBJ2-3, is DGGITQSPKYLFRKEGQNVTLSCEQNLNHDAMYWYRQDPGQGLRLIYYSQIVNDFQKGDIAEGYSVSREKKESFPLTVTSAQKNPTAFYLCASSIGRSTDTQYFGPGTRLTVL.

The genes are TRBV28 and TRBJ1-1; unclear D gene. CDR1 is MDHEN, CDR2 SYDVKM, per germline. The CDR3 loop spans 14 amino acids. Trimming stripped 7 bases from V and 3 bases from J, with 15 bases between. DNA for the CDR3: TGTGCCAGCACCCTAGGGCAGGTAGACACTGAAGCTTTCTTT. This gives the protein CASTLGQVDTEAFF.

CDR3 amino acids: CASSRTSTTETQYF. CDR3 in DNA: TGTGCCAGCAGTAGGACTAGCACGACGGAGACCCAGTACTTC. The rearrangement joins TRBV28 to TRBJ2-5, with 8 nucleotides matching TRBD2. Trimming removed 5 bases from V and 5 bases from J; junction bases left unmatched: 7. There are 14 residues in the CDR3. Germline V gene data show CDR1 as MDHEN and CDR2 as SYDVKM.